The 21 T cell receptor beta chains presented below share a single source sample, sequenced in a study of cytomegalovirus exposure and HLA in healthy donors. This PCR relied on a set of 60 Vbeta primers and 13 Jbeta primers. Repertoires were generated with immunoSEQ multiplex PCR, while TCRdb's copy carries only in-frame clones and drops some. The profile shows around 300,000 clones, 85% to 90% of them singletons. Sample: PBMCs. The receptors stem from a woman aged 18-35 years in good health and CMV-seronegative.

The chain links TRBV27 to TRBJ2-5; 9 nucleotides match TRBD2. From germline, CDR1 is MNHEY and CDR2 SMNVEV (reference sequence). There are 15 residues in the CDR3. With 2 bases clipped from V and 3 bases from J, the junction kept 4 bases outside the gene matches. DNA of the CDR3: TGTGCCAGCAGTTTAGTCCAGCGGGGGGAAGAGACCCAGTACTTC. Translating gives CASSLVQRGEETQYF.

This sequence joins TRBV6-1 and TRBJ1-1; D perhaps matches TRBD1 (5 bases). Trimming left V 5 bases short and J 5 bases short, with 18 bases between. Germline CDR1 and CDR2: MNHNS and SASEGT. The CDR3 covers 15 residues. CDR3 DNA sequence: TGTGCCAGCAGTATGACATGGGGGGGGTGGACTGAAGCTTTCTTT. Its translation is CASSMTWGGWTEAFF.

Written as DNA, the CDR3 is TGCGCCAGCAGTCAATCTTGGGGGGGGTCCACAGATACGCAGTATTTT. The encoded protein is CASSQSWGGSTDTQYF. The V and J genes are TRBV23-1 and TRBJ2-3; 7 nucleotides line up with TRBD2. TRBV23-1 is reported as an ORF; its role is uncertain. V trimming: 0 bases; J trimming: 2 bases; junction bases outside the gene matches: 5. This CDR3 spans 16 amino acids.

The chain carries TRBV2 and TRBJ2-7; 7 bases agree with TRBD1. V lost 7 bases and J lost 7; bases outside the gene matches: 10. There are 13 residues in the CDR3. Germline V gene lookup returns CDR1 SNHLY and CDR2 FYNNEI. The CDR3 is CASTYFQGDEQYF. CDR3 nucleotides: TGTGCCAGCACTTACTTCCAGGGGGATGAGCAGTACTTC.

This chain connects TRBV19 to TRBJ1-4; TRBD1 might be the D (6 bases). The CDR3 length is 13 residues. Germline V gene sequence: CDR1 LNHDA, CDR2 SQIVND (reference sequence). The germline V and J ends were trimmed by 11 bases and 8 bases, with 18 bases remaining between them. The CDR3 loop reads CAAHQQGGEKLFF. DNA of the CDR3: TGTGCCGCCCATCAACAGGGTGGCGAAAAACTGTTTTTT.

This clone was observed once. This chain connects TRBV7-9 to TRBJ2-3, with unresolved D. Germline values: CDR1 SEHNR, CDR2 FQNEAQ (reference sequence). The CDR3 has 13 residues. The ends were cut back, 3 bases at V and 2 bases at J, with 6 bases in the middle. The CDR3 here is CASSFSVTDTQYF. As DNA, the CDR3 is TGTGCCAGCAGCTTTTCGGTCACAGATACGCAGTATTTT.

This rearrangement joins TRBV12-5 to TRBJ1-4, with 7 bases that match TRBD1. Per the germline V gene, CDR1 is LGHNT and CDR2 is FRNRAP. Trimming at V came to 2 bases and at J to 2 bases, leaving 2 bases not matched to a gene. The CDR3 consists of 15 residues. CDR3 nucleotides: TGTGCTAGTGGTTTGAGGGGGCTGACTAATGAAAAACTGTTTTTT. The encoded protein is CASGLRGLTNEKLFF.

This chain connects TRBV11-2 to TRBJ1-1; D unresolved. This CDR3 spans 13 amino acids. V dropped 5 bases and J dropped 7 bases, with 14 bases sitting between them. Germline CDR1 SGHAT, CDR2 FQNNGV. The CDR3 nucleotides are TGTGCCAGCAGCCGTACAGAGATTCTTGAAGCTTTCTTT. Amino acid sequence: CASSRTEILEAFF.

The chain combines TRBV2 with TRBJ1-3; D is unresolved. CDR3 size: 19 residues. Germline CDR1 SNHLY, CDR2 FYNNEI. Trimming removed 6 bases at V and 2 bases at J, with 26 bases between. The CDR3 loop is CASSSPFEELTNTGNTIYF. In DNA, the CDR3 is TGTGCCAGCAGCTCACCCTTCGAGGAGCTTACAAATACTGGAAACACCATATATTTT. Full variable domain (missing parts from reference TRBV2 and TRBJ1-3): EPEVTQTPSHQVTQMGQEVILRCVPISNHLYFYWYRQILGQKVEFLVSFYNNEISEKSEIFDDQFSVERPDGSNFTLKIRSTKLEDSAMYFCASSSPFEELTNTGNTIYFGEGSWLTVV.

This sequence joins TRBV9 and TRBJ2-7; D remains unclear. The CDR3 spans 14 residues. V was trimmed by 4 bases and J by 7 bases, leaving 18 bases between them. CDR1 is SGDLS and CDR2 is YYNGEE in the germline V gene. The CDR3 coding sequence is TGTGCCAGCAGCCCAACCCTGCTCGGCGGAGAGCAGTACTTC. Protein: CASSPTLLGGEQYF.

DNA for the CDR3: TGTGCCAGCAGTGAACTCTTACTAGCGGGGGGCCAAGTTGGCCCAGATACGCAGTATTTT. Its protein is CASSELLLAGGQVGPDTQYF. This chain connects TRBV6-1 to TRBJ2-3; TRBD2 matches 12 bases. The CDR3 is 20 residues long. The germline V gene encodes CDR1 MNHNS and CDR2 SASEGT. The V gene end was trimmed by 2 bases and the J gene end by 4 bases; junction bases not matched to a gene: 16.

The CDR3 sequence is CASSQELSRGYTF. CDR3 DNA sequence: TGTGCCAGCAGCCAAGAGCTATCAAGAGGCTACACCTTC. This chain joins TRBV4-2 and TRBJ1-2; unclear D gene. This CDR3 is 13 amino acids long. The germline V and J ends were trimmed by 0 bases and 8 bases, with 10 bases remaining between them. Germline lookup yields CDR1 LGHNA and CDR2 YNFKEQ.

This CDR3 is CASSRGTAHEQYF. CDR3 nucleotides: TGTGCCAGCAGCCGCGGGACGGCCCACGAGCAGTACTTC. The chain carries TRBV5-6 and TRBJ2-7; D perhaps matches TRBD2 (6 bases). From germline, CDR1 is SGHDT and CDR2 YYEEEE. The CDR3 runs 13 residues. Trimming shortened V by 4 bases and J by 5 bases, and 13 bases separated the two germline ends.

This chain links TRBV29-1 with TRBJ2-7, with 7 bases aligning to TRBD1. This CDR3 spans 13 amino acids. Trimming cost V 6 bases and J 5 bases; bases outside gene matches: 10. Germline V gene data show CDR1 as SQVTM and CDR2 as ANQGSEA. The CDR3 DNA reads TGCAGCGTAACTGGACAGGTCGTGGACGAGCAGTACTTC. Its protein is CSVTGQVVDEQYF.

This clone was picked up one time. The chain employs TRBV6-6 and TRBJ1-5; 9 bases align to TRBD1. Germline V gene data show CDR1 as MNHNY and CDR2 as SVGAGI (reference sequence). The J segment lost 5 bases and the V segment lost 4 bases, leaving 6 bases of the junction unmatched. The CDR3 has 15 residues. In nucleotides, the CDR3 is TGTGCCAGCAGTTCCGGGACAGGGTCCCATCAGCCCCAGCATTTT. Its protein is CASSSGTGSHQPQHF.

V is TRBV5-6 and J is TRBJ1-6; D call uncertain. The CDR3 sequence is 16 residues long. Germline loops: CDR1 SGHDT, CDR2 YYEEEE. V was clipped by 3 bases and J by 3 bases, with 13 bases between them. The CDR3 region has the DNA TGTGCCAGCAGCTGGAGTCGGAACGACTATAATTCACCCCTCCACTTT. It yields the protein CASSWSRNDYNSPLHF.

The chain links TRBV10-2 to TRBJ2-7; weak D call: TRBD1 (7 bases). V was cut by 10 bases and J by 0 bases, with 13 bases left in between. The CDR3 totals 13 residues. CDR1 and CDR2 from the germline V gene are WSHSY and SAAADI. The CDR3 sequence is CATGGSTSYEQYF. The DNA for the CDR3 is TGCGCCACAGGGGGGAGCACCTCCTACGAGCAGTACTTC.

This clone was observed once. The V and J genes are TRBV29-1 and TRBJ1-1, with D possibly being TRBD1 (6 bases). Looked up from germline, CDR1 is SQVTM and CDR2 is ANQGSEA. V lost 5 bases, J lost 0 bases, and 16 bases lay in between. The CDR3 runs 15 residues. CDR3 DNA: TGCAGCGTTTGGGGGACACGGATAATGAACACTGAAGCTTTCTTT. Translating gives CSVWGTRIMNTEAFF. Variable domain in full (rest from reference TRBV29-1 and TRBJ1-1): SAVISQKPSRDICQRGTSLTIQCQVDSQVTMMFWYRQQPGQSLTLIATANQGSEATYESGFVIDKFPISRPNLTFSTLTVSNMSPEDSSIYLCSVWGTRIMNTEAFFGQGTRLTVV.

The chain uses TRBV18 and TRBJ2-1; 14 nucleotides align to TRBD2. CDR3 size: 15 residues. J gave up 9 bases and V 1 base, and 2 bases lay outside the gene matches. In germline, CDR1 is KGHSH, CDR2 LQKENI. CDR3 loop: CASSPRGLAGGEQFF. CDR3 bases: TGTGCCAGCTCACCACGAGGACTAGCGGGGGGTGAGCAGTTCTTC.

J is TRBJ2-2 and V is TRBV4-1, with D possibly TRBD2 on 6 matching bases. Trimming left V 1 base short and J 8 bases short, with 11 bases between. The CDR3 length is 14 residues. Germline assignment: CDR1 MGHRA and CDR2 YSYEKL. CDR3 sequence: CASSQALSGGELFF. In nucleotides, the CDR3 is TGCGCCAGCAGCCAAGCCCTCAGCGGGGGGGAGCTGTTTTTT.

About this clone itself: The junction and the germline gene differ at one end; a read error may be behind it. V usage is TRBV7-9 and J usage is TRBJ2-2, with 8 bases that match TRBD2. CDR1 SEHNR and CDR2 FQNEAQ come from the germline V gene (reference sequence). CDR3 length: 16 amino acids. CDR3 region: CSSSPREGLSTGELFF. CDR3 DNA: TGTTCCAGCAGCCCCCGGGAGGGCTTGAGCACCGGGGAGCTGTTTTTT.